This T cell receptor (beta chain) was obtained from a study of beta chain features in type 1 diabetes. General study findings and limits: Diminished insertions and augmented deletions at VDJ junctions characterized type 1 diabetes patients.

This clone was observed once. Its antigen remains unidentified. Expressed TCRB transcripts were sequenced, since all the RNA that had been isolated was reverse transcribed. Profiled with immunoSEQ multiplex PCR; TCRdb holds only in-frame clones, not every one. This table has fewer than 900,000 clones, 17% appearing once. CDR1 is SGHTA and CDR2 is FQGNSA in the germline V gene. CDR3 length equals 14 residues. V trimming: 5 bases; J trimming: 6 bases; junction bases outside the gene matches: 7. The sample consisted of naive CD4+ T cells from blood. The TCR comes from a woman aged 18 to 35 in good health. The chain is built from TRBV7-2 and TRBJ2-1, with 7 bases fitting TRBD1. CDR3 region: CASSDRVKVNEQFF. The CDR3 coding sequence is TGTGCCAGCAGCGACAGGGTTAAGGTCAATGAGCAGTTCTTC. Using reference TRBV7-2 and TRBJ2-1 for the parts outside the CDR3, the full variable domain is GAGVSQSPSNKVTEKGKDVELRCDPISGHTALYWYRQSLGQGLEFLIYFQGNSAPDKSGLPSDRFSAERTGGSVSTLTIQRTQQEDSAVYLCASSDRVKVNEQFFGPGTRLTVL.